The TCR beta chain under discussion was sequenced for a study of identical twins. TCRdb re-called the 5' RACE reads through MiXCR, storing one row per CDR3 protein. This table holds fewer than 500,000 distinct CDR3 sequences, less than 25% found once. The CDR3 consists of 15 residues. V was pared by 4 bases and J by 8 bases, with 9 bases of the junction left unmatched. The germline gives CDR1 LGHDT, CDR2 YNNKEL (reference sequence). This clonotype was seen more than once but under ten times. Its antigen remains unknown. Points from the study as a whole: Memory repertoires lacked the insertion deficit that abundant cord blood beta clonotypes showed. There was more out-of-frame TCR alpha sharing in monozygotic twins than models estimated. Excess sharing by twins proved weaker in beta out-of-frame sequences.

These sequences were also reported in another study, on T cells expressing NK-cell markers. That publication notes: Within the sequenced cohort of eight donors, seven exhibited HCMV seropositivity and one was seronegative.

Sample: CD4+ T cells sorted from blood. The V call is TRBV3-1, the J call TRBJ1-2; 11 bases align to TRBD1. The sequence derives from a woman between 18 and 29 years old in good health. The DNA of the CDR3 is TGTGCCAGCAGCCCATTCTGGACAGGGGGCGCCGGCTACACCTTC. Translated: CASSPFWTGGAGYTF.